The clone carrying this TCR beta chain was detected only once. Enrolled during active infection, Seattle patients were then followed longitudinally. In the original analysis: From reference gene primer amplification, estimates of nucleated cell counts were derived. TCRdb's table, derived via immunoSEQ multiplex PCR, lists solely in-frame clones and lacks some. That table supplies the V and J calls and clone size; D and trimming were determined from the DNA. The sample has 150,000 to 200,000 clones, 80% to 85% seen once. This sample was included in a study of blood T cell repertoires in COVID-19. Study context: Collection of acute and convalescent COVID-19 samples took place in the United States, Italy and Spain. PBMCs, B-cell-depleted T cells, or T cells were the source of the cDNA or gDNA that made up the material.

Germline values: CDR1 KGHDR, CDR2 SFDVKD. V was pared by 3 bases and J by 0 bases, with 6 bases of the junction left unmatched. The CDR3 covers 17 residues. Specimen: peripheral blood. The V call is TRBV24-1, the J call TRBJ2-1; 8 positions agree with TRBD1. The receptor was isolated from an older woman with COVID-19, enrolled during active disease. Written as DNA, the CDR3 is TGTGCCACCAGTGATAGCGGACAGGGCGGCTCCTACAATGAGCAGTTCTTC. Amino acid sequence: CATSDSGQGGSYNEQFF.